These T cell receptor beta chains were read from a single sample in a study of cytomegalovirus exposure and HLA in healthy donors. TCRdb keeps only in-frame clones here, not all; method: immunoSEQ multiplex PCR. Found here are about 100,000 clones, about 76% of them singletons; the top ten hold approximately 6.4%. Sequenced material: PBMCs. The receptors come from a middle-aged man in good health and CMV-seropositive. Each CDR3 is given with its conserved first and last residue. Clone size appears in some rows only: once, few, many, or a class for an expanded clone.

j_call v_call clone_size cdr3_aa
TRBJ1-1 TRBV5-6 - CASIQGANTEAFF
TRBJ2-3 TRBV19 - CASSRGGLDTQYF
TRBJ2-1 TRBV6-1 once CASRMGGGANNEQFF
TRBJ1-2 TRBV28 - CASSSAQGAGYGYTF
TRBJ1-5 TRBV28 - CASSLLTGDFQPQHF
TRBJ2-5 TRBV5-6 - CASSLGSPKETQYF
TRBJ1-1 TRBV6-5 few CASSIRGLTEAFF
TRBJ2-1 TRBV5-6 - CASSWSYNEQFF
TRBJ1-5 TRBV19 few CASQGTPGEGKGNQPQHF
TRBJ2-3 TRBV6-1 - CASSDGLAGGFTDTQYF
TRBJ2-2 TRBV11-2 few CASSLVRGAGELFF
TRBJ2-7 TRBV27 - CASSWGQAYEQYF
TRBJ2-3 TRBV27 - CASTRTSGVPTDTQYF
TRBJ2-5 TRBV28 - CAVQEGTGLEEQYF
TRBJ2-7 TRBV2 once CASSDRGPSQGQYF
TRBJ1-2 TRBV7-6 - CASSLPPGGQGTYGYTF
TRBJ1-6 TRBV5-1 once CASSVEGAINSPLHF
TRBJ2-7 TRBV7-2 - CASSLVGGTTYEQYF
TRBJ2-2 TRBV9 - CASSPTSGVNTGELFF
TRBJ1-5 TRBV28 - CASSSPGQANQPQHF
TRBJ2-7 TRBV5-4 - CASSPLGGSYEQYF
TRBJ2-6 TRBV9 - CASSVSQGGANVLTF
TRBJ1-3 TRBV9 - CASSIGQGVTGNTIYF
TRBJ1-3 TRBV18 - CASSPTQDISGNTIYF
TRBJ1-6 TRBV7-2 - CASSHRDYNSPLHF
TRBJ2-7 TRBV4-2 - CASSQEVSGGDYEQYF
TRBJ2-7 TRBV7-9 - CASSPRGSGEVYEQYF
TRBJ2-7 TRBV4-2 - CASSQDRLAYEQYF
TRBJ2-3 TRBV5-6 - CASSLLGTGASSTDTQYF
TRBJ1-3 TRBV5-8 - CASSSNGQSSGNTIYF
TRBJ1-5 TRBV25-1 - CASSERELQPQHF
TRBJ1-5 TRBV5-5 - CASSLGQGKVQPQHF